Listed below are T cell receptor beta chains from one sample, sequenced in a study of multiple sclerosis patients with progressive multifocal leukoencephalopathy. Clones were sequenced by immunoSEQ multiplex PCR, and TCRdb holds only the in-frame ones, with some missing. The table shows around 25,000 clones, with about 91% occurring only once. This sample comprised PBMCs, obtained from a patient treated with natalizumab. The receptors were gathered from a man aged 25 to 40 with multiple sclerosis. The CDR3 runs from the conserved cysteine through the conserved F or W. Fields, in order: CDR3 protein, D gene, V gene, J gene. The D gene is left open where the match is weak.

CASSSIQGPNQPQHF,NA,TRBV7-9,TRBJ1-5
CASSLGFPRSSTDTQYF,NA,TRBV4-3,TRBJ2-3
CASTPGGRNYGYTF,NA,TRBV19,TRBJ1-2
CASSLDGFNQPQHF,NA,TRBV7-9,TRBJ1-5
CASSQRGAGGSGNTIYF,NA,TRBV4-1,TRBJ1-3
CASSVDEGANEQFF,TRBD1,TRBV9,TRBJ2-1
CASSEAGQSFYGYTF,NA,TRBV6-1,TRBJ1-2
CSVAGARSGNTIYF,NA,TRBV29-1,TRBJ1-3
CASSSTTTAVTDTQYF,NA,TRBV7-9,TRBJ2-3
CSAAVNTEAFF,NA,TRBV20-1,TRBJ1-1
CASSVDGQVTGELFF,TRBD1,TRBV9,TRBJ2-2
CASSTVPSGGTGELFF,NA,TRBV5-1,TRBJ2-2
CASTERGILQETQYF,NA,TRBV5-1,TRBJ2-5
CASSFRTSISTDTQYF,TRBD2,TRBV5-6,TRBJ2-3
CASSHHSVTASTDTQYF,NA,TRBV11-3,TRBJ2-3
CASSLTGGVVAFF,TRBD1,TRBV25-1,TRBJ1-1
CASSPGPYSNQPQHF,NA,TRBV6-5,TRBJ1-5
CASRPKHSKSYEQYF,NA,TRBV19,NA
CASSYSIGPSSYEQYF,NA,TRBV6-5,TRBJ2-7
CAISEAPTGSTDTQYF,TRBD1,TRBV10-3,TRBJ2-3
CASSQQGADNEQFF,TRBD1,TRBV11-3,TRBJ2-1
CASSFGSTYSNQPQHF,NA,TRBV5-8,TRBJ1-5
CASSPGQTNYGYTF,TRBD1,TRBV4-3,TRBJ1-2
CAISDTSGPYNEQFF,TRBD2,TRBV10-3,TRBJ2-1